This T cell receptor (beta chain) was sequenced in a study of beta chain features in type 1 diabetes. Looking at the study overall: In age, gender and cell yields, patients were similar to healthy donors. General study results and limits: Insertion counts at VDJ junctions were lower in type 1 diabetes patients, who also showed more deletions there. cDNA-based sequencing might over-represent cells highly expressing TCR.

Every isolated RNA sample was fully reverse transcribed, so sequencing captured expressed TCRB transcripts. Here immunoSEQ multiplex PCR was the method, and the copy in TCRdb shows in-frame clones only, minus some. The table lists about 900,000 clones, about a sixth of them singletons. Trimming shortened V by 7 bases and J by 2 bases, and 15 bases separated the two germline ends. The CDR3 loop spans 14 amino acids. Germline V CDR1 and CDR2: ENHRY, SYGVKD. There are a few counts of this clone. What it binds is not known. Sorting that relied on CD45RO/CCR7/CD25/CD127/CD95/CD27 yielded CD4+ naive, central memory, regulatory and stem cell-like memory cells.

This chain uses TRBV10-3 with TRBJ2-7; the D gene could be TRBD1 or TRBD2 (5 bases each). The clonotype comes from a woman younger than 30 in good health. Sequences were obtained from naive CD4+ T cells from blood. Here the CDR3 DNA reads TGTGCCATCACTTCGTCGCAGGGACCCTACGAGCAGTACTTC. Translation: CAITSSQGPYEQYF.